This T cell receptor beta chain originates from a study of blood T cells in healthy people across ages. A second roughly 6 to 11 cycle PCR used barcoded and J-beta primers. TCRdb independently ran MiXCR on the 5' RACE reads; one entry per CDR3 protein. The table has about 1 million distinct CDR3 sequences, under 45% seen once. The V and J ends lost 1 base and 9 bases respectively, with 16 bases between them. The CDR3 loop spans 15 amino acids. The germline gives CDR1 SGHTA, CDR2 FQGNSA. Input material: blood. J is TRBJ1-5 and V is TRBV7-2; D unclear. The receptor was isolated from a woman aged 55 to 70 in good health. In DNA, the CDR3 is TGTGCCAGCAGCTTAGGCCAGGCCGGGAAACGGCCCCAGCATTTT. This gives the protein CASSLGQAGKRPQHF.